Below, one TCR beta chain is given with its context. Its antigen remains unidentified. One base away there is no much larger clone; base qualities are not given. TCRbeta CDR3 regions were amplified from genomic DNA using the immunoSEQ Assay, a bias-controlled multiplex PCR. The original pipeline was this. Nucleated cell counts per sample were estimated from amplification of reference gene primers within the assay. To quantify the absolute abundance of each unique TCRbeta CDR3 rearrangement, sequence reads were collapsed and filtered. Productive Simpson clonality was computed per sample as the square root of Simpson's diversity index over productive rearrangements. TCRdb retrieved this table from immuneACCESS and kept in-frame rearrangements only. Not all clones are present; in checked studies, unresolved V genes account for under half, and no reason is known for the remainder. The V and J calls and clone size come from that table; D and trimming were worked out from the DNA. This sample has tens of thousands of clones in its table, and approximately 82% of those were observed once. The biggest ten clones account for 9.5% to 12% of the sample.

Collaborating institutions collected whole blood in K2EDTA tubes following their own protocols. For TCRbeta analysis, collaborator samples were shipped as frozen whole blood, as isolated PBMCs, or as DNA extracted from either sample type. These data originate in a study of blood T cell repertoires in COVID-19 (TCRdb year 2020). Looking at the study overall: Collaborator samples came from the United States, Italy and Spain and covered acute and convalescent phases of COVID-19. The material from the prospective study consisted of cDNA or gDNA derived from T cells, B-cell-depleted T cells, or PBMCs. Subjects who had been exposed to COVID-19, were actively infected with it, or had recovered from it provided the deeply sampled blood TCRbeta repertoires that made up the dataset. The repertoires were made available in a free public database intended to serve as a resource for research on the immune response to SARS-CoV-2. The samples were drawn from two sources: the first 160 participants of the ongoing ImmuneRACE study, and fewer than 1,500 subjects contributed by 6 global collaborators. Nearly every sample came with metadata listing a de-identified subject ID, COVID-19 status, age in years and sex. Where available, HLA class I and class II types were obtained from metadata supplied by the sample provider rather than from assay-based typing. The study at large found these results: Clinical and demographic metadata were provided uncurated, with the amount varying by source and participant.

In the germline V gene, CDR1 corresponds to SGHVS and CDR2 to FQNEAQ. V and J lose 6 bases and 4 bases, and a span of 12 bases separates them. Counted from cysteine to phenylalanine, this CDR3 has 14 amino acids. Solely the CDR3 DNA is kept, with 42 bases framed from the first base. The clonotype was recovered from a human donor in a cohort sampled during active COVID-19. The chain employs TRBV7-8 and TRBJ1-4, with no confident D gene call. The sample consisted of peripheral blood. DNA sequence: TGTGCCAGCAGTTCCACGGGATTTAATGAAAAACTGTTTTTT. This translates into CASSSTGFNEKLFF. Here the CDR3 is joined to the reference TRBV7-8 and TRBJ1-4 genes, and the full variable domain is: GAGVSQSPRYKVAKRGQDVALRCDPISGHVSLFWYQQALGQGPEFLTYFQNEAQLDKSGLPSDRFFAERPEGSVSTLKIQRTQQEDSAVYLCASSSTGFNEKLFFGSGTQLSVL.